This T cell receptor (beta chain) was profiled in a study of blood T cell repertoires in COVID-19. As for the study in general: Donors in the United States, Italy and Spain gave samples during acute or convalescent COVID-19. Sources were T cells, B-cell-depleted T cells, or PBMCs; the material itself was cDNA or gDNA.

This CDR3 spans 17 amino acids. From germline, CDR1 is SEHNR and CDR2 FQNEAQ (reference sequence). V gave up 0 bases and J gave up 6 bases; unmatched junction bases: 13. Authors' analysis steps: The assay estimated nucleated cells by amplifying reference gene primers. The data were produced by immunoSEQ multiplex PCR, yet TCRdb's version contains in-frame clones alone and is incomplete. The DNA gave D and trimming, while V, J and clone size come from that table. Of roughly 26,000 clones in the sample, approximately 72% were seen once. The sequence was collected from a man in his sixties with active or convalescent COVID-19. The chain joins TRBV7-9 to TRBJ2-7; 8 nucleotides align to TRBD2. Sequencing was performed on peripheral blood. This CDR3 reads CASSLAGRGAPRGEQYF. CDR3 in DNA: TGTGCCAGCAGCTTAGCCGGGCGGGGGGCGCCCAGGGGCGAGCAGTACTTC.